The sample holds a few counts of the clone carrying this T cell receptor beta chain. The antigen remains unidentified. The CDR3 totals 16 residues. Unmatched junction bases numbered 11, after V lost 3 bases and J lost 9 bases. The germline V gene encodes CDR1 MGHRA and CDR2 YSYEKL. Amplification used 60 Vbeta primers and 13 Jbeta primers. TCRdb's table, derived via immunoSEQ multiplex PCR, lists solely in-frame clones and lacks some. The data show 160,000 or so clones, around four fifths seen once. This entry belongs to a study of cytomegalovirus exposure and HLA in healthy donors. Study observations and caveats: When a later analysis compared HLA-associated TCR beta chains with equally common others, the HLA-associated chains turned out to be more clonally expanded and to have lower generation probabilities. Later work found most CMV-associated TCR beta chains apparently HLA-restricted. Cytomegalovirus status was reportedly diagnosed by the classifier with high specificity and sensitivity. It is likely that the observed cluster of highly shared sequence variants was a sequencing artifact.

The sequenced material came from PBMCs. The rearrangement links TRBV4-1 to TRBJ1-5, with 10 bases aligning to TRBD1. This sequence was found in a woman between 25 and 40 years old in good health and CMV-seronegative. The CDR3 sequence: CASSHGQGDPSWPQHF. The CDR3 DNA reads as TGCGCCAGCAGCCACGGACAGGGGGACCCCTCCTGGCCCCAGCATTTT.